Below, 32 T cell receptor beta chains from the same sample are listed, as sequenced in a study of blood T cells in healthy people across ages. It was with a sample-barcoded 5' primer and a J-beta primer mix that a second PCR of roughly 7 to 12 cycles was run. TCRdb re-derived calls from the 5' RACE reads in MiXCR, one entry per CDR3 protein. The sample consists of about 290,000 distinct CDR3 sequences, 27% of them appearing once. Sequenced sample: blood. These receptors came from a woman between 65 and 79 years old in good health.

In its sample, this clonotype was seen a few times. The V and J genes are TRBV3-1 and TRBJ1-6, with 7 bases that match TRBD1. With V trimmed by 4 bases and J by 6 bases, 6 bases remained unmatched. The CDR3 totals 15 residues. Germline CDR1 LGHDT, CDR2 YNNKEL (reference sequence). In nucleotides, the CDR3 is TGTGCCAGCAGCCGCGGGGACAGAAGTAATTCACCCCTCCACTTT. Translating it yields CASSRGDRSNSPLHF.

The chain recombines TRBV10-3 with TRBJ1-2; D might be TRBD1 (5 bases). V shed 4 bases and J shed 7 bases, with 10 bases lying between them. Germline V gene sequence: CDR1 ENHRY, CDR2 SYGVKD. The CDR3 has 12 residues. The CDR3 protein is CAISGDGSGYTF. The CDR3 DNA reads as TGTGCCATCAGTGGGGACGGCTCTGGCTACACCTTC.

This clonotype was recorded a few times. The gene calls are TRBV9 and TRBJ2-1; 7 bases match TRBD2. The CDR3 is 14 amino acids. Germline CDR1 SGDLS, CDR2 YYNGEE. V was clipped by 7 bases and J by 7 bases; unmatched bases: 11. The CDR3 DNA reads TGTGCCAGCGGCCCGGGACTAATGAGGAATGAGCAGTTCTTC. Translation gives CASGPGLMRNEQFF.

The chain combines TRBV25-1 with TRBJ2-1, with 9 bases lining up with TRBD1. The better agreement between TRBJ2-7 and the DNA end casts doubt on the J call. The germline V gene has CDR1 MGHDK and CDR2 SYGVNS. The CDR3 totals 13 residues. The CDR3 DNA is TGTGCCACTGGGACAGGGAGTTGGTACGAGCAGTACTTC. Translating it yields CATGTGSWYEQYF.

CDR3 loop: CASSLSGTSKNEQFF. CDR3 DNA: TGTGCCAGCAGCTTATCGGGGACGTCGAAGAATGAGCAGTTCTTC. The genes are TRBV7-2 and TRBJ2-1, with D perhaps assigned TRBD1 or TRBD2 (5 bases each). CDR1 and CDR2 (germline): SGHTA, FQGNSA. This CDR3 is built from 15 residues. Between the trimmed V and J ends, which lost 2 bases and 7 bases, there was a span of 15 bases.

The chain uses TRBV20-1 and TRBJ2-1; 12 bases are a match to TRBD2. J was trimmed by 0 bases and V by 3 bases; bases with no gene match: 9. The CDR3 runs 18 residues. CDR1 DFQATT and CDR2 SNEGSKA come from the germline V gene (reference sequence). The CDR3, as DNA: TGCAGTGCTAGGGGGACTAGCGGGCCCCAGAACTCCTACAATGAGCAGTTCTTC. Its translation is CSARGTSGPQNSYNEQFF.

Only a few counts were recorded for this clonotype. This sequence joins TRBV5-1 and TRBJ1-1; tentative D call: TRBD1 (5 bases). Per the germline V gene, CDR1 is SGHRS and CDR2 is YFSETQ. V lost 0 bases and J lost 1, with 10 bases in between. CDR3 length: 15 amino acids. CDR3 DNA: TGCGCCAGCAGCTTGGGAGGGACGGCGAACACTGAAGCTTTCTTT. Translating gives CASSLGGTANTEAFF.

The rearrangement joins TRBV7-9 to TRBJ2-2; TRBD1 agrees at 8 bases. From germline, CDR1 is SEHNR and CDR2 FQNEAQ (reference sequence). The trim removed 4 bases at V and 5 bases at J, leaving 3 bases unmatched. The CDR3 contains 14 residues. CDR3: CASSSTGVTGELFF. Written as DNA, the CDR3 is TGTGCCAGCAGCTCGACAGGGGTTACCGGGGAGCTGTTTTTT. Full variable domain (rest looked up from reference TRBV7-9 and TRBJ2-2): DTGVSQNPRHKITKRGQNVTFRCDPISEHNRLYWYRQTLGQGPEFLTYFQNEAQLEKSRLLSDRFSAERPKGSFSTLEIQRTEQGDSAMYLCASSSTGVTGELFFGEGSRLTVL.

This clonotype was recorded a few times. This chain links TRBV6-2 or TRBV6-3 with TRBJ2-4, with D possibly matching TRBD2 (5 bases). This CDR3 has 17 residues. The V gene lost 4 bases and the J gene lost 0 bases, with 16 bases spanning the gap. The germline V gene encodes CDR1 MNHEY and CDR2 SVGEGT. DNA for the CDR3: TGTGCCAGCAGTTCTCCGGGAACCACGATAGCCAAAAACATTCAGTACTTC. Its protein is CASSSPGTTIAKNIQYF.

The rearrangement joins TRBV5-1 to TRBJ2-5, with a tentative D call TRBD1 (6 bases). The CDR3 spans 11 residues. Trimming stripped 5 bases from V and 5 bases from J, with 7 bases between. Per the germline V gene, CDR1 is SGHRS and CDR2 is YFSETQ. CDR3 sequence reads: CASRDSETQYF. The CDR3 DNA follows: TGCGCCAGCAGGGACAGTGAGACCCAGTACTTC.

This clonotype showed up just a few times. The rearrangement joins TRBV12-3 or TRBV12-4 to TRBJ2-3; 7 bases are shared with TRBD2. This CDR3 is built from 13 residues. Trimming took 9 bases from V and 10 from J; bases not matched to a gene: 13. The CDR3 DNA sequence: TGTGCCAGTGGGGCTAGCGGTTTCCGATCGCAGTATTTT. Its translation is CASGASGFRSQYF.

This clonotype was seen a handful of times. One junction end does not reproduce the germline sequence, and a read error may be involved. This chain's CDR3 is CASSQDKTSGSYNGQFF. In DNA, the CDR3 is TGTGCCAGCAGCCAAGATAAGACTAGCGGGAGCTACAATGGGCAGTTCTTC. The V and J genes are TRBV3-1 and TRBJ2-1, with TRBD2 matching 12 bases. The CDR3 has 17 residues. Germline values: CDR1 LGHDT, CDR2 YNNKEL (reference sequence).

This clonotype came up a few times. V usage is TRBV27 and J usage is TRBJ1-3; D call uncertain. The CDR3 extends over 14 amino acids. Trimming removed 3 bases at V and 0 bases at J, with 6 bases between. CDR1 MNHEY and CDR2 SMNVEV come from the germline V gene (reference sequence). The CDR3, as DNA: TGTGCCAGCAGTTTTGCGGCCTCTGGAAACACCATATATTTT. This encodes CASSFAASGNTIYF.

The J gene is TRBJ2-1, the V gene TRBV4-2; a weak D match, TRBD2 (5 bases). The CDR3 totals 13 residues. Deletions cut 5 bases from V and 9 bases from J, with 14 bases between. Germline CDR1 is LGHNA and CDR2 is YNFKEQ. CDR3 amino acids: CASSREIHGEQFF. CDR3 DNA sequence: TGTGCCAGCAGCAGGGAGATTCACGGTGAGCAGTTCTTC.

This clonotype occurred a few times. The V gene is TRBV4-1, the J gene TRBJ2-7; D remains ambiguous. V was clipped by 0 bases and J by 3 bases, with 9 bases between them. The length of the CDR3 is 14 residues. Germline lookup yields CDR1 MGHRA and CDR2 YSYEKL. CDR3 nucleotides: TGCGCCAGCAGCCAAGATCGGCAGTACTACGAGCAGTACTTC. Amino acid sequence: CASSQDRQYYEQYF.

The CDR3 loop reads CASSPSASSYNEQFF. CDR3 in DNA: TGTGCCAGCTCACCTAGCGCGAGCTCCTACAATGAGCAGTTCTTC. The chain carries TRBV18 and TRBJ2-1, with TRBD2 as a possible D gene (5 bases). Germline V gives CDR1 KGHSH, CDR2 LQKENI. Deletions cut 3 bases from V and 0 bases from J, with 9 bases between. This CDR3 spans 15 amino acids.

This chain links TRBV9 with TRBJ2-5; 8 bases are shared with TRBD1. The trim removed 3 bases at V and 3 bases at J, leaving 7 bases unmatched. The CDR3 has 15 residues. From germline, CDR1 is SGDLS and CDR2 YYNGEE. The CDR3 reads CASSARGRREETQYF. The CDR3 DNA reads TGTGCCAGCAGCGCCAGGGGGCGCAGGGAAGAGACCCAGTACTTC.

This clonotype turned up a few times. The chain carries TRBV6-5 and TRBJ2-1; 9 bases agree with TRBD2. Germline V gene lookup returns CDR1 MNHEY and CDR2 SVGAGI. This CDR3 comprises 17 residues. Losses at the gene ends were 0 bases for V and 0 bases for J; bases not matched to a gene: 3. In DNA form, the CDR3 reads TGTGCCAGCAGTTACTCCTTTAGCGGGAGCTCCTACAATGAGCAGTTCTTC. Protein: CASSYSFSGSSYNEQFF.

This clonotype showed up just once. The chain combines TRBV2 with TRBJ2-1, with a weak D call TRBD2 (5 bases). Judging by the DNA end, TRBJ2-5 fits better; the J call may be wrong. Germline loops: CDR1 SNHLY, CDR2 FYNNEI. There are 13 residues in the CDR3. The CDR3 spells CASMREQQETQYF. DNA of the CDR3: TGTGCCAGCATGAGGGAACAGCAAGAGACCCAGTACTTC.

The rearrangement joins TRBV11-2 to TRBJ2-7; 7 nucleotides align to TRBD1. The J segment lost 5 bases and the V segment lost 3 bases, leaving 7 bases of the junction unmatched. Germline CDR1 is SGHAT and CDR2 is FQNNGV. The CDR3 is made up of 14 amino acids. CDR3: CASSFDRAPHEQYF. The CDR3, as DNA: TGTGCCAGCAGCTTTGACAGGGCGCCCCACGAGCAGTACTTC.

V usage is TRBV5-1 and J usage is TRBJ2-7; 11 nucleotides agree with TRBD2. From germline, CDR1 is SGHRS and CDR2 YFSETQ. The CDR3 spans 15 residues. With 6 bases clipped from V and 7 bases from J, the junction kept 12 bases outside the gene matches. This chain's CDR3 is CASTFIAGGPGEQYF. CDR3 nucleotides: TGCGCCAGCACCTTTATAGCGGGAGGGCCCGGGGAGCAGTACTTC.

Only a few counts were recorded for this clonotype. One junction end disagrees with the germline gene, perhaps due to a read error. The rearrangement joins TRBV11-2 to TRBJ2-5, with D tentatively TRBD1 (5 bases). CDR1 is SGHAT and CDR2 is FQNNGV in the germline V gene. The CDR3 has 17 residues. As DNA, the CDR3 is TGTGCCAGCAGCTTAGGTTCACGAGCAGGGCTACAAGAGACCCTGTACTTC. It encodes CASSLGSRAGLQETLYF.

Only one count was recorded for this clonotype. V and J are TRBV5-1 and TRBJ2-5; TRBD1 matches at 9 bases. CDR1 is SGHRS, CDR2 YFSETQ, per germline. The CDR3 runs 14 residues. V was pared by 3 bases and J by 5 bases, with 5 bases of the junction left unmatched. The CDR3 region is CASSSGQGMETQYF. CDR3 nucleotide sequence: TGCGCCAGCAGCTCCGGACAGGGGATGGAGACCCAGTACTTC.

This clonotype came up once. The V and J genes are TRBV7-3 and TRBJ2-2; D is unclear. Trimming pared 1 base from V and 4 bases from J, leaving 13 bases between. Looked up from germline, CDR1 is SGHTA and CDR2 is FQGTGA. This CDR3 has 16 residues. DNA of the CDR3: TGTGCCAGCAGCTTAAGCCTCCCTATCGGCACCGGGGAGCTGTTTTTT. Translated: CASSLSLPIGTGELFF.

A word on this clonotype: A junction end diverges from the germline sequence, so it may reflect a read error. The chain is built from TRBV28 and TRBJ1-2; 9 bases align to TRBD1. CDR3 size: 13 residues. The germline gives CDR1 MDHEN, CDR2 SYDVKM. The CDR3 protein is CACRLTGGGGYTF. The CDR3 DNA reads TGTGCCTGCAGACTCACAGGGGGCGGGGGCTACACCTTC.

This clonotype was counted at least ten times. The CDR3 sequence is CASSSRGPETQYF. The CDR3 region has the DNA TGTGCCAGCAGCTCCAGGGGGCCGGAGACCCAGTACTTC. The V call is TRBV7-9, the J call TRBJ2-5, with 8 bases matching TRBD1. Germline V gives CDR1 SEHNR, CDR2 FQNEAQ (reference sequence). J gave up 5 bases and V 4 bases, and 3 bases lay outside the gene matches. CDR3 length: 13 amino acids.

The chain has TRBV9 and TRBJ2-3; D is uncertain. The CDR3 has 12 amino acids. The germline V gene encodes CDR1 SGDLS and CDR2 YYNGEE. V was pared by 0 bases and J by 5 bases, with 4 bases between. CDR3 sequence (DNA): TGTGCCAGCAGCGTAGATCGAGATACGCAGTATTTT. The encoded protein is CASSVDRDTQYF.

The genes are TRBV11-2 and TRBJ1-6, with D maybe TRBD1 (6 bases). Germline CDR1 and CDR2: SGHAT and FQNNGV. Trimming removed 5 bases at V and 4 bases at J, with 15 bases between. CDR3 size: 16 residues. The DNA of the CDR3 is TGTGCCAGCAGCCCCACGACAGGAAGATATAATTCACCCCTCCACTTT. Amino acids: CASSPTTGRYNSPLHF.

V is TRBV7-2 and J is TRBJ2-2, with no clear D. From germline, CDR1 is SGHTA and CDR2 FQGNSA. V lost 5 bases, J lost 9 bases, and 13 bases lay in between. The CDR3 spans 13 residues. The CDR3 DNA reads TGTGCCAGCAGCCCCCACTTCGGGTGGGAGCTGTTTTTT. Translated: CASSPHFGWELFF.

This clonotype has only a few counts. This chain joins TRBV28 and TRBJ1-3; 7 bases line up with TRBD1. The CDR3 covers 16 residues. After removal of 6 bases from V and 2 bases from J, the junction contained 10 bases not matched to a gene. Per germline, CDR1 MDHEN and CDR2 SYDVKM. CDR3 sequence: CASSPLTGAAGNTIYF. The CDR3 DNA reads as TGTGCCAGCAGCCCACTTACAGGGGCAGCTGGAAACACCATATATTTT.

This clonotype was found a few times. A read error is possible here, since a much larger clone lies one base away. The CDR3 DNA reads TGTGCCAGCATTCGGATGGAAAACTATGGCTACGCCTTC. As protein: CASIRMENYGYAF. The V call is TRBV2, the J call TRBJ1-2; D is uncertain. The CDR3 is 13 residues long. CDR1 SNHLY and CDR2 FYNNEI come from the germline V gene.

The CDR3 DNA sequence: TGTGCCAGCAGCTCCCCCCGACCGGACAGGGAAGCTTTCTTT. The encoded protein is CASSSPRPDREAFF. This rearrangement joins TRBV7-9 to TRBJ1-1; 7 nucleotides line up with TRBD1. Trimming cost V 4 bases and J 8 bases; bases outside gene matches: 10. CDR1 and CDR2 from the germline V gene are SEHNR and FQNEAQ (reference sequence). There are 14 residues in the CDR3. The entire variable domain, with the rest obtained from reference TRBV7-9 and TRBJ1-1, is as follows: DTGVSQNPRHKITKRGQNVTFRCDPISEHNRLYWYRQTLGQGPEFLTYFQNEAQLEKSRLLSDRFSAERPKGSFSTLEIQRTEQGDSAMYLCASSSPRPDREAFFGQGTRLTVV.